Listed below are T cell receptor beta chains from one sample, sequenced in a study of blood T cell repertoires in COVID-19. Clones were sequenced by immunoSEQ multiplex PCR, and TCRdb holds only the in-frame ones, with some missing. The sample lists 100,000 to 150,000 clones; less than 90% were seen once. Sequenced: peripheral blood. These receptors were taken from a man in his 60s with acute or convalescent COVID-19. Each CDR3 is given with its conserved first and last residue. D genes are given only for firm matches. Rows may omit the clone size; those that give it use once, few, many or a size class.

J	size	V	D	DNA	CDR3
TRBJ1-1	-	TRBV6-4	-	TGTGCCAGCAGTGACAGGGAGGGACTGAACACTGAAGCTTTCTTT	CASSDREGLNTEAFF
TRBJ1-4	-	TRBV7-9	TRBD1	TGTGCCAGCAGCTCCCCAGGGGGCTCTAATGAAAAACTGTTTTTT	CASSSPGGSNEKLFF
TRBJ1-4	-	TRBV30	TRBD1	TGTGCCTGGAAACCGGGACAGGGTGTAGGAAAACTGTTTTTT	CAWKPGQGVGKLFF
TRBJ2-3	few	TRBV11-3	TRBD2	TGTGCCAGCAGCTCCGGGGTTGGGGGAGGGCCGTCAGATACGCAGTATTTT	CASSSGVGGGPSDTQYF
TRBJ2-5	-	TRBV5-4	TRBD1	TGTGCCAGCAGCTTACCAGACAGGGGTCAAGAGACCCAGTACTTC	CASSLPDRGQETQYF
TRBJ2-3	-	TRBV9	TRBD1	TGTGCCAGCAGCGTCCTGACAGGGACGGGTGGAGATACGCAGTATTTT	CASSVLTGTGGDTQYF
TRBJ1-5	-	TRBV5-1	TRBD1	TGCGCCAGCAGCCTGACAGGGGGCGAGGGTAATCAGCCCCAGCATTTT	CASSLTGGEGNQPQHF
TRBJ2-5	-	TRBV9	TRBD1	TGTGCCAGCGGTACCGGGACAGGGAGAGAGACCCAGTACTTC	CASGTGTGRETQYF
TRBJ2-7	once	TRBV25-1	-	TGTGCCAGCAGTTCGGACAGCGGCTACGAGCAGTACTTC	CASSSDSGYEQYF
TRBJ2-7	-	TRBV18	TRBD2	TGTGCCAGCTCTCCGCCGACTAGCGGGACCTACGAGCAGTACTTC	CASSPPTSGTYEQYF
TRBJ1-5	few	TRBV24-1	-	TGTGCCACCAGTGACCCTAATCAGCCCCAGCATTTT	CATSDPNQPQHF
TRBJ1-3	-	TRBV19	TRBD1	TGTGCCAGTATAGGACGGGGACAGCTGTCTGGAAACACCATATATTTT	CASIGRGQLSGNTIYF
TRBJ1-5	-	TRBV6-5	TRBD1	TGTGCCAGCAGGATTACGGGACAGGGGGCCGAGCCCCAGCATTTT	CASRITGQGAEPQHF
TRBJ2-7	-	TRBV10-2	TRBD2	TGCGCCAGCAAAAGGGGTAGGGCTAGCGGGAGAAACTACGAGCAGTACTTC	CASKRGRASGRNYEQYF
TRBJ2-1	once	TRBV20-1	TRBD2	TGCAGTGCTTTAGCGGGTGAGCAGTTCTTC	CSALAGEQFF
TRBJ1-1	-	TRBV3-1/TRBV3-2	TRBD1	TGTGCCAGCAGCAAAGGCCCTCGACAGGGGGCTGGGGGGAACACTGAAGCTTTCTTT	CASSKGPRQGAGGNTEAFF
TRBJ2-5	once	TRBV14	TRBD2	TGTGCCAGCAGCCTCCGGTCTAGCGGGAGTGAGACCCAGTACTTC	CASSLRSSGSETQYF
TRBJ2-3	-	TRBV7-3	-	TGTGCCAGCAGCCAAGCAGGGGGGAGCACAGATACGCAGTATTTT	CASSQAGGSTDTQYF
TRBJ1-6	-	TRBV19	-	TGTGCCAGTAGTATGCTGGCGGGGAATAATTCACCCCTCCACTTT	CASSMLAGNNSPLHF
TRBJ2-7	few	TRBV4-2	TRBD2	TGTGCCAGCAGCTGGCGACTAGCGGGGGGTTCCTACGAGCAGTACTTC	CASSWRLAGGSYEQYF
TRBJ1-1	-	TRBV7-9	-	TGTGCCAGCAGCTTCAACAGGGAAGTCGCTGAAGCTTTCTTT	CASSFNREVAEAFF
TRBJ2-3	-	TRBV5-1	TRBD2	TGCGCCAGCAGCCCGGGACTAGCGGGAGTTTTAGATACGCAGTATTTT	CASSPGLAGVLDTQYF
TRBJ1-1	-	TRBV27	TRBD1	TGTGCCAGCAGTTGGCCTCCGGGGACAGGGAACACTGAAGCTTTCTTT	CASSWPPGTGNTEAFF
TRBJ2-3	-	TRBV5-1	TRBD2	TGCGCCAGCAAGCGGGAGGGTAGCACAGATACGCAGTATTTT	CASKREGSTDTQYF
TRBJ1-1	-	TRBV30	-	TGTGCCTGGACCACCACGGGGGGGACGACTGAAGCTTTCTTT	CAWTTTGGTTEAFF
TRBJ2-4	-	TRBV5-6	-	TGTGCCAGCAGCTTGTTAAAGGGGGATAAAAACATTCAGTACTTC	CASSLLKGDKNIQYF
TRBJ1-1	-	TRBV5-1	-	TGCGCCAGCAGCTTGGGGCCCCGGGGTGAAGCTTTCTTT	CASSLGPRGEAFF
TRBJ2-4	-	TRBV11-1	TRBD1	TGTGCCAGCAGGGCAGGGGGTCCCATTCAGTACTTC	CASRAGGPIQYF
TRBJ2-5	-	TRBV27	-	TGTGCCAGCAGTTTATCCGAAGAGACCCAGTACTTC	CASSLSEETQYF
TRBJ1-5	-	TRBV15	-	TGTGCCACCAGCAGAGCCCGGGGGGGGAATCAGCCCCAGCATTTT	CATSRARGGNQPQHF
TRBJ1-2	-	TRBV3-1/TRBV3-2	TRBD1	TGTGCCAGCAGCCAAGTCTCGACAGGGAGCTATGGCTACACCTTC	CASSQVSTGSYGYTF
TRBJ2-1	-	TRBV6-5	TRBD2	TGTGCCAGCAGTTACGCCCTAGCGGGAGCGGGCAATGAGCAGTTCTTC	CASSYALAGAGNEQFF
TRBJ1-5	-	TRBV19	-	TGTGCCTCTGCCGCGGGGGGAAGGAATCAGCCCCAGCATTTT	CASAAGGRNQPQHF
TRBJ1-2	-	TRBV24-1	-	TGTGCCACCCGAGCCGACTATGGCTACACCTTC	CATRADYGYTF
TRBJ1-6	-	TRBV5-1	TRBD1	TGCGCCAGCAGCTTGTTCGTGGGACAGGGCAATTCACCCCTCCACTTT	CASSLFVGQGNSPLHF
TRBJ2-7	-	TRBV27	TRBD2	TGTGCCAGCAGGGGACTAGCGGGAGGCCCCTTCTCCTACGAGCAGTACTTC	CASRGLAGGPFSYEQYF
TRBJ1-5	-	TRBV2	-	TGTGCCAGCAGTGATGACAGGATTAACAATCAGCCCCAGCATTTT	CASSDDRINNQPQHF
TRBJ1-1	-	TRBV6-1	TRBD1	TGTGCCAGCAGTGAACCCGGGACAGGGTATAACACTGAAGCTTTCTTT	CASSEPGTGYNTEAFF
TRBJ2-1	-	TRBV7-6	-	TGTGCCAGCAGCTCCGCCTCCGGGGAGCAGTTCTTC	CASSSASGEQFF
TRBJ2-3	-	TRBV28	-	TGTGCCAGCAGTCCCCAGGTGGGAGGCACAGATACGCAGTATTTT	CASSPQVGGTDTQYF
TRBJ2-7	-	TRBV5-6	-	TGTGCCAGCAGCGGTACGTGGAGGGCGGGCGAGCAGTACTTC	CASSGTWRAGEQYF
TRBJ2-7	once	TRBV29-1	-	TGCAGCGTTGAAAAATCAGGGCATCCGTACGAGCAGTACTTC	CSVEKSGHPYEQYF
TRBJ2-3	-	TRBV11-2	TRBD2	TGTGCCAGCAGCTTTTCTAGCGGGGCGGTAGGTACGCAGTATTTT	CASSFSSGAVGTQYF
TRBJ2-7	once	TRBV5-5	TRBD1	TGTGCCAGCAGCTTGGGGGACAGGGTGTACGAGCAGTACTTC	CASSLGDRVYEQYF
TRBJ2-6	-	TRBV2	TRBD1	TGTGCCAGCAGGGGGGACAGGTCCCGCTTCTCTGGGGCCAACGTCCTGACTTTC	CASRGDRSRFSGANVLTF
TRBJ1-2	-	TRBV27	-	TGTGCCAGCAGACAAAACAGGGAAGGTCATGGCTACACCTTC	CASRQNREGHGYTF
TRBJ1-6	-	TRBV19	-	TGTGCCAGTAGTACGTACAGGGATTCACCCCTCCACTTT	CASSTYRDSPLHF
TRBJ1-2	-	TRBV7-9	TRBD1	TGTGCCAGCAGCACCGGGACAGGGAGGAATGGCTACACCTTC	CASSTGTGRNGYTF
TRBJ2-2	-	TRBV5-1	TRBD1	TGCGCCAGCAGCCGGGGACAGGTCGTTAACACCGGGGAGCTGTTTTTT	CASSRGQVVNTGELFF
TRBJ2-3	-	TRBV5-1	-	TGCGCCAGCAGCTTGAGCGGTACGCGCAGGGATACGCAGTATTTT	CASSLSGTRRDTQYF
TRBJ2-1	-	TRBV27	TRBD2	TGTGCCAGCACCATAACTAGCGGGATTAACAATGAGCAGTTCTTC	CASTITSGINNEQFF
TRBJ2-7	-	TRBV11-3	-	TGTGCCAGCAGCTACAAAGGCGGCTACGAGCAGTACTTC	CASSYKGGYEQYF
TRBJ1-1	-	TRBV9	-	TGTGCCAGCAGCCTAGTGGTAACTTCTTCTGAAGCTTTCTTT	CASSLVVTSSEAFF
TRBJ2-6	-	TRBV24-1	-	TGTGCCACCAGTGACAGGGCTGGGGCCAACGTCCTGACTTTC	CATSDRAGANVLTF
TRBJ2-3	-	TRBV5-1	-	TGCGCCAGCAGCCCCACAGGGGGGGGTGGCACAGATACGCAGTATTTT	CASSPTGGGGTDTQYF
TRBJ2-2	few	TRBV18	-	TGTGCCAGCTCACCAGTTCAGGGGGAGCTGTTTTTT	CASSPVQGELFF
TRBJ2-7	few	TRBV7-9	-	TGTGCCAGCAGCTTCCCCGGGATCCCCTACGAGCAGTACTTC	CASSFPGIPYEQYF
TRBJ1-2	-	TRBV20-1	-	TGCAGTGCTACCCCAGGGTATGGCTACACCTTC	CSATPGYGYTF